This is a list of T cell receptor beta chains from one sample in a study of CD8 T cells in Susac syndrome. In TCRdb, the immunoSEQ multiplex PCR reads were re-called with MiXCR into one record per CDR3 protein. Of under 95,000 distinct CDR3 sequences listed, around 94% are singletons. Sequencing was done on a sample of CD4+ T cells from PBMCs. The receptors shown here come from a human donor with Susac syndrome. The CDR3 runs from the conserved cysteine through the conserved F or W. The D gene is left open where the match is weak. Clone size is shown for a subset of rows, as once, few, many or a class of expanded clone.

CDR3aa: CSATQAGVQPQHF; len: 13; d_gene: .; v_gene: TRBV20-1; abundance: once
CDR3aa: CASSLVLNEKLFF; len: 13; d_gene: .; v_gene: TRBV11-2; abundance: .
CDR3aa: CASSVADTGELFF; len: 13; d_gene: .; v_gene: TRBV9; abundance: .
CDR3aa: CASSRTAYYEQYF; len: 13; d_gene: .; v_gene: TRBV11-2; abundance: .
CDR3aa: CASSLAALAPQYF; len: 13; d_gene: .; v_gene: TRBV11-2; abundance: .
CDR3aa: CASSLDGFEGRGYTF; len: 15; d_gene: .; v_gene: TRBV5-4; abundance: .
CDR3aa: CASSYPWTAYEQYF; len: 14; d_gene: .; v_gene: TRBV6-5; abundance: .
CDR3aa: CASSPGQSSYEQYF; len: 14; d_gene: .; v_gene: TRBV18; abundance: once
CDR3aa: CASSRLAGERGTQYF; len: 15; d_gene: TRBD2; v_gene: TRBV5-4; abundance: .
CDR3aa: CSAPGRGTDEAFF; len: 13; d_gene: .; v_gene: TRBV20-1; abundance: .
CDR3aa: CASSLGSDDTGELFF; len: 15; d_gene: .; v_gene: TRBV7-8; abundance: .
CDR3aa: CSARDIQQFF; len: 10; d_gene: .; v_gene: TRBV20-1; abundance: .
CDR3aa: CASSYPRGNTGELFF; len: 15; d_gene: .; v_gene: TRBV6-6; abundance: .
CDR3aa: CASSQPGTGRIETQYF; len: 16; d_gene: .; v_gene: TRBV4-1; abundance: .
CDR3aa: CASAQTSQLQETQYF; len: 15; d_gene: .; v_gene: TRBV23-1; abundance: .
CDR3aa: CASSQRGPGPYEQYF; len: 15; d_gene: .; v_gene: TRBV4-1; abundance: .
CDR3aa: CASTGTPDPTGNEQFF; len: 16; d_gene: .; v_gene: TRBV21-1; abundance: .
CDR3aa: CASSASVYEQYF; len: 12; d_gene: .; v_gene: TRBV2; abundance: .
CDR3aa: CASVPRGVEQFF; len: 12; d_gene: .; v_gene: TRBV2; abundance: .
CDR3aa: CAWSVAGDDTEAFF; len: 14; d_gene: .; v_gene: TRBV30; abundance: .
CDR3aa: CASSPDGRTGTQLAKNIQYF; len: 20; d_gene: TRBD1; v_gene: TRBV25-1; abundance: .
CDR3aa: CASSDVRGELFF; len: 12; d_gene: .; v_gene: TRBV6-5; abundance: .
CDR3aa: CSLGETYNEQFF; len: 12; d_gene: .; v_gene: TRBV29-1; abundance: .
CDR3aa: CASSDSGGETDTQYF; len: 15; d_gene: TRBD2; v_gene: TRBV6-4; abundance: .
CDR3aa: CASRREGDGYGYTF; len: 14; d_gene: .; v_gene: TRBV6-6; abundance: .
CDR3aa: CASSQNAAHWNTEAFF; len: 16; d_gene: .; v_gene: TRBV3-1; abundance: .
CDR3aa: CSVTALSLMNTEAFF; len: 15; d_gene: .; v_gene: TRBV20-1; abundance: .